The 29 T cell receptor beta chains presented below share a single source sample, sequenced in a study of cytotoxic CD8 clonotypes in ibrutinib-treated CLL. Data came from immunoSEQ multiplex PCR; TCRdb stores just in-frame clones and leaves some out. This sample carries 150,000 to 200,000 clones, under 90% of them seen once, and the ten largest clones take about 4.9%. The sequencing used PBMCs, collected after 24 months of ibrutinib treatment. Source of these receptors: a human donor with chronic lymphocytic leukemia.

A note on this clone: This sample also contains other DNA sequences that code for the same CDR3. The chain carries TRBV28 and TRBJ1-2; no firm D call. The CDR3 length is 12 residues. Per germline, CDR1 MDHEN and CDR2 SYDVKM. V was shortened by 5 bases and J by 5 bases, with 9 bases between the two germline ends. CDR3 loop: CASSLTVYGYTF. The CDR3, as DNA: TGTGCCAGCAGTCTTACGGTATATGGCTACACCTTC.

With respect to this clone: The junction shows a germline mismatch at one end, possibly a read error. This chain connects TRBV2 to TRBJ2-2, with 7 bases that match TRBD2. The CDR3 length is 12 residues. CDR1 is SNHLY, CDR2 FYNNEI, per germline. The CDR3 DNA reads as TGTGCCAGCCTCCGATTGGGCGGGGGGCTGTTTTTT. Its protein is CASLRLGGGLFF.

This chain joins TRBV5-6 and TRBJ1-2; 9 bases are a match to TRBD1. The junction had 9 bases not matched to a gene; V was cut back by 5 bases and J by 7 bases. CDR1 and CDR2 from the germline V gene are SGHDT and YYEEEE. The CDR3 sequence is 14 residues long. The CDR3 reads CASRPGTGSPGYTF. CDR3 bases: TGTGCCAGCAGACCCGGGACAGGGTCGCCTGGCTACACCTTC.

This CDR3 is CASSLILQGATNEKLFF. CDR3 DNA sequence: TGTGCCAGCAGCTTAATTCTACAGGGGGCAACTAATGAAAAACTGTTTTTT. The gene calls are TRBV7-8 and TRBJ1-4; 8 bases map to TRBD1. The germline CDR1 and CDR2 sequences are SGHVS and FQNEAQ. The V segment lost 2 bases and the J segment 0 bases; nucleotides outside the gene matches: 5. This CDR3 is built from 17 residues.

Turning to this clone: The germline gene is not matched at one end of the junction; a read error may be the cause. The DNA of the CDR3 is TGTGCTAGCAGCTTAGCGGGGGGATACCAAGAGACCCAGTACTTC. This codes for CASSLAGGYQETQYF. This chain joins TRBV7-7 and TRBJ2-5, with 10 bases lining up with TRBD2. The CDR3 has 15 amino acids. The germline V gene encodes CDR1 SSHAT and CDR2 FNYEAQ (reference sequence).

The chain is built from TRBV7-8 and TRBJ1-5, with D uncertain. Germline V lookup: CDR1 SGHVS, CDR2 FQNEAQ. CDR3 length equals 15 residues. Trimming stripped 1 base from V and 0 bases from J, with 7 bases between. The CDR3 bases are TGTGCCAGCAGCTTAGTTGGCGGTAGCAATCAGCCCCAGCATTTT. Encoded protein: CASSLVGGSNQPQHF.

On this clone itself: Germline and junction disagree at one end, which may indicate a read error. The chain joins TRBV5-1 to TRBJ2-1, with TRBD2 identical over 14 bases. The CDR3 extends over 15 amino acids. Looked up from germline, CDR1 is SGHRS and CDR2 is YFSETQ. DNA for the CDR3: TGCGCCAGCAGCGCAACTCCGGGACTAGCGGGAGACTGCGTCTTC. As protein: CASSATPGLAGDCVF.

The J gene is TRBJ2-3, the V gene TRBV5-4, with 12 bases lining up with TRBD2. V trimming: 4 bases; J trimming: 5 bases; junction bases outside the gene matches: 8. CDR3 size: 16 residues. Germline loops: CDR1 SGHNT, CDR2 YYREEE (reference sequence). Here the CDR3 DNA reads TGTGCCAGCAGCCCTAGCGGGGGGGCGCGGTTAGATACGCAGTATTTT. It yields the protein CASSPSGGARLDTQYF.

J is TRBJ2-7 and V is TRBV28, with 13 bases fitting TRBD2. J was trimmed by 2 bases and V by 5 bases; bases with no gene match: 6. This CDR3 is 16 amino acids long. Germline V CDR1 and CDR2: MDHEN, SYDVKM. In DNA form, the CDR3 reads TGTGCCAGCAGTCTACTAGCGGGAGGGCCCCCCTACGAGCAGTACTTC. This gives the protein CASSLLAGGPPYEQYF.

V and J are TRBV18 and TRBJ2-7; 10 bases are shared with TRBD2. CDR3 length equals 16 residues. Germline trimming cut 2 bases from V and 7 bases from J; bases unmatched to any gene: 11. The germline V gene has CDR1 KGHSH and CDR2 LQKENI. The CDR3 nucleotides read TGTGCCAGCTCACCAGCCGAGTCTAGCGGGGGCCGAGAGCAGTACTTC. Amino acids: CASSPAESSGGREQYF. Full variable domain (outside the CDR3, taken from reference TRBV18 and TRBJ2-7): NAGVMQNPRHLVRRRGQEARLRCSPMKGHSHVYWYRQLPEEGLKFMVYLQKENIIDESGMPKERFSAEFPKEGPSILRIQQVVRGDSAAYFCASSPAESSGGREQYFGPGTRLTVT.

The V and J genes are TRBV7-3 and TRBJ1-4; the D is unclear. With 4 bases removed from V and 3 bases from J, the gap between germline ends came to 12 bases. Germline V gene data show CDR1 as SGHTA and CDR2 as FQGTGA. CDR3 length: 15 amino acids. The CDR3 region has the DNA TGTGCCAGCAGCTCCGGGAGGGCGGCTAATGAAAAACTGTTTTTT. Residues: CASSSGRAANEKLFF.

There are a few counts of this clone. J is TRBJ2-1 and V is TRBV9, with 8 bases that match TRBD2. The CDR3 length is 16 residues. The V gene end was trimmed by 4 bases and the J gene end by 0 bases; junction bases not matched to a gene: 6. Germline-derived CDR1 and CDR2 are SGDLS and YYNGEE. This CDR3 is CASSWDSGTSYNEQFF. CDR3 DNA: TGTGCCAGCAGCTGGGATAGCGGGACCTCCTACAATGAGCAGTTCTTC. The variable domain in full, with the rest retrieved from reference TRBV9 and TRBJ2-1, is DSGVTQTPKHLITATGQRVTLRCSPRSGDLSVYWYQQSLDQGLQFLIQYYNGEERAKGNILERFSAQQFPDLHSELNLSSLELGDSALYFCASSWDSGTSYNEQFFGPGTRLTVL.

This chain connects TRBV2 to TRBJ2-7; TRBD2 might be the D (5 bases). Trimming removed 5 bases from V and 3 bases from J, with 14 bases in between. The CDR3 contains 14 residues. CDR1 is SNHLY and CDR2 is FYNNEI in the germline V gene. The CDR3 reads CASSLREQNYEQYF. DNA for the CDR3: TGTGCCAGCAGTTTAAGGGAGCAGAACTACGAGCAGTACTTC.

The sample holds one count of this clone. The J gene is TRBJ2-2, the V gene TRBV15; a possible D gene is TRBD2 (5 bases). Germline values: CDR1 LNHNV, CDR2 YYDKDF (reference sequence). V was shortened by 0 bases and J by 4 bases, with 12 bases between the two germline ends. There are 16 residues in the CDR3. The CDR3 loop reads CATSRDRGSGTGELFF. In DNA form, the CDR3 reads TGTGCCACCAGCAGAGATCGAGGGAGCGGCACCGGGGAGCTGTTTTTT.

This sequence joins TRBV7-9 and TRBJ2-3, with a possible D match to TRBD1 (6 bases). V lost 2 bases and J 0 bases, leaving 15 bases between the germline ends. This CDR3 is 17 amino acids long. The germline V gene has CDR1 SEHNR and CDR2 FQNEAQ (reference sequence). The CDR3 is CASSLSELGQSTDTQYF. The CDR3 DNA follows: TGTGCCAGCAGCTTATCAGAATTAGGACAGAGCACAGATACGCAGTATTTT.

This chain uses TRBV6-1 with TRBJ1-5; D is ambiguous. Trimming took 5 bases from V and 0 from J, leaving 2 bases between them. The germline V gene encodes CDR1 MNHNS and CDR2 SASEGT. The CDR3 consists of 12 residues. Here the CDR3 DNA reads TGTGCCAGCAGTCGTAGCAATCAGCCCCAGCATTTT. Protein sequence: CASSRSNQPQHF.

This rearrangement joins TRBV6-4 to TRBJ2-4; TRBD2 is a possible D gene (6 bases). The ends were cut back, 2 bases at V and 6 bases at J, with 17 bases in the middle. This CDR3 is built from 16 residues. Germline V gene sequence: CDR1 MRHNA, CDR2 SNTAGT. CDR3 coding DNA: TGTGCCAGCAGTGACACTAGGAGGGGATTGGGAAACATTCAGTACTTC. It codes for CASSDTRRGLGNIQYF.

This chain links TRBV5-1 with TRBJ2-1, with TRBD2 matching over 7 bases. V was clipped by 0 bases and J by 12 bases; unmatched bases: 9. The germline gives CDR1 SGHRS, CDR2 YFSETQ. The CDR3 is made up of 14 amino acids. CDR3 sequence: CASSLVVGGPGQFF. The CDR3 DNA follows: TGCGCCAGCAGCTTGGTGGTGGGAGGGCCCGGGCAGTTCTTC.

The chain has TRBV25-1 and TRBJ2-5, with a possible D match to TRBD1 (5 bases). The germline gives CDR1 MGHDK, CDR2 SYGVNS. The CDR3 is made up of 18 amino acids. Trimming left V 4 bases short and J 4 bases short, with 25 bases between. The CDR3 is CASSGVPGRKGGAETQYF. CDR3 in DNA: TGTGCCAGCAGTGGGGTCCCAGGGCGTAAGGGTGGGGCAGAGACCCAGTACTTC.

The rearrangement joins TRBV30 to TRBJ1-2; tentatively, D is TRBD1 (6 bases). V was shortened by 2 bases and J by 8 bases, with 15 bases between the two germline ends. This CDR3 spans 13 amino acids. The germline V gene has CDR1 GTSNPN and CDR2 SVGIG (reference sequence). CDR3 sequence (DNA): TGTGCCTGGAGTCGGGCTAGGACAGCCGGCTACACCTTC. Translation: CAWSRARTAGYTF.

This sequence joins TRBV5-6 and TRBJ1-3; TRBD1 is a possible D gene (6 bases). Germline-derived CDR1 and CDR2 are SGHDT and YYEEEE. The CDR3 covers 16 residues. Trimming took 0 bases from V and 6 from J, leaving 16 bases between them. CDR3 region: CASSLGWAGDANTIYF. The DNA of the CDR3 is TGTGCCAGCAGCTTGGGATGGGCAGGGGATGCAAACACCATATATTTT.

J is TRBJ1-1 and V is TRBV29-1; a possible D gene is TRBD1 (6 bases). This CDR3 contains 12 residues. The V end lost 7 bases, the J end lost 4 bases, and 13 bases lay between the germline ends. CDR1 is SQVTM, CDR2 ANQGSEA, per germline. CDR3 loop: CSGGQTSTEAFF. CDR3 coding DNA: TGCAGCGGAGGACAGACCTCCACTGAAGCTTTCTTT. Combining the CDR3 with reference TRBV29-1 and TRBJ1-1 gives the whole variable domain SAVISQKPSRDICQRGTSLTIQCQVDSQVTMMFWYRQQPGQSLTLIATANQGSEATYESGFVIDKFPISRPNLTFSTLTVSNMSPEDSSIYLCSGGQTSTEAFFGQGTRLTVV.

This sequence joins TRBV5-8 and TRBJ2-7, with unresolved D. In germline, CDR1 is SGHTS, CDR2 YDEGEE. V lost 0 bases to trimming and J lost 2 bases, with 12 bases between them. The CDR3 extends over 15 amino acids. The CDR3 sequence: CASSLGPARAYEQYF. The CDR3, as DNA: TGTGCCAGCAGCTTGGGGCCGGCCAGAGCCTACGAGCAGTACTTC.

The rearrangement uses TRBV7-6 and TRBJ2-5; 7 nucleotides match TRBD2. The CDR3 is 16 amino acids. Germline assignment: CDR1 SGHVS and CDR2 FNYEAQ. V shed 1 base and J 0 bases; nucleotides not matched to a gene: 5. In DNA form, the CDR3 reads TGTGCCAGCAGCTTAGGCGGCGGGGGAAACCAAGAGACCCAGTACTTC. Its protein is CASSLGGGGNQETQYF.

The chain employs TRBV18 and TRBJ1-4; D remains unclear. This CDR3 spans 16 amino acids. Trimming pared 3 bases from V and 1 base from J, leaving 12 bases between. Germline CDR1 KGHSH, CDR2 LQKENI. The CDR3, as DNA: TGTGCCAGCTCACCTCGCCCCGAAGGAACTAATGAAAAACTGTTTTTT. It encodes CASSPRPEGTNEKLFF. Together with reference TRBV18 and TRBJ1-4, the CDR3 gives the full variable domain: NAGVMQNPRHLVRRRGQEARLRCSPMKGHSHVYWYRQLPEEGLKFMVYLQKENIIDESGMPKERFSAEFPKEGPSILRIQQVVRGDSAAYFCASSPRPEGTNEKLFFGSGTQLSVL.

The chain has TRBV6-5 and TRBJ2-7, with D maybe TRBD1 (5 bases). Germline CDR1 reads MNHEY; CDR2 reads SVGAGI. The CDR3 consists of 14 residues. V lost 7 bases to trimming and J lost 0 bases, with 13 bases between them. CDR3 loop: CASTMGRYSYEQYF. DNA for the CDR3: TGTGCCAGCACCATGGGGCGTTACTCCTACGAGCAGTACTTC.

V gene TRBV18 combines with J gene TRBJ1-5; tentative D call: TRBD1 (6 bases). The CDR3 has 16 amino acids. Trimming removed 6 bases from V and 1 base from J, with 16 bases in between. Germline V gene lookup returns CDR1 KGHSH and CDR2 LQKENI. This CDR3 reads CASSLGTGTSNQPQHF. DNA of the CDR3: TGTGCCAGCTCTCTAGGAACAGGGACGAGCAATCAGCCCCAGCATTTT. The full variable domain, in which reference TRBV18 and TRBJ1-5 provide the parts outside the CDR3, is NAGVMQNPRHLVRRRGQEARLRCSPMKGHSHVYWYRQLPEEGLKFMVYLQKENIIDESGMPKERFSAEFPKEGPSILRIQQVVRGDSAAYFCASSLGTGTSNQPQHFGDGTRLSIL.

The CDR3 loop reads CASSVEGQGSDEQYF. CDR3 nucleotide sequence: TGTGCCAGCAGCGTAGAGGGACAGGGGTCAGACGAGCAGTACTTC. The chain joins TRBV9 to TRBJ2-7, with 10 positions matching TRBD1. The CDR3 is 15 residues long. Germline loops: CDR1 SGDLS, CDR2 YYNGEE. V shed 0 bases and J 5 bases; nucleotides not matched to a gene: 5. Variable domain in full (rest from reference TRBV9 and TRBJ2-7): DSGVTQTPKHLITATGQRVTLRCSPRSGDLSVYWYQQSLDQGLQFLIQYYNGEERAKGNILERFSAQQFPDLHSELNLSSLELGDSALYFCASSVEGQGSDEQYFGPGTRLTVT.

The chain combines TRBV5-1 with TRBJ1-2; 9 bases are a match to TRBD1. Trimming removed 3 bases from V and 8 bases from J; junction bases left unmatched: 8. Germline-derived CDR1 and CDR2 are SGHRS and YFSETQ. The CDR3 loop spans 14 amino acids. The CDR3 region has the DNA TGCGCCAGCAGCTGGGGACAGGGATCGGGCGGCTACACCTTC. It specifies CASSWGQGSGGYTF.